This TCR beta chain was captured in a study of somatic mutations in cytotoxic T cells in rheumatoid arthritis. Whole-study results and caveats: The slight TRBV07 underrepresentation in rheumatoid arthritis patients received no adjustment for multiple comparisons.

In the case of this clone: The target antigen is unknown.

V lost 4 bases, J lost 1 base, and 9 bases stayed unmatched. The CDR3 spans 17 residues. CDR1 and CDR2 (germline): SGHDT, YYEEEE. Here immunoSEQ multiplex PCR was the method, and the copy in TCRdb shows in-frame clones only, minus some. The table lists about 11,000 clones, almost 85% of them singletons. The J gene is TRBJ2-1, the V gene TRBV5-6, with TRBD1 matching 9 bases. Input material: CD8+ T cells sorted from blood. The receptor was isolated from a woman aged 55-75 years with rheumatoid arthritis. The CDR3 DNA reads TGTGCCAGCAGCGGAACAGGGGGCCCCCAGTCCTACAATGAGCAGTTCTTC. Protein sequence: CASSGTGGPQSYNEQFF.